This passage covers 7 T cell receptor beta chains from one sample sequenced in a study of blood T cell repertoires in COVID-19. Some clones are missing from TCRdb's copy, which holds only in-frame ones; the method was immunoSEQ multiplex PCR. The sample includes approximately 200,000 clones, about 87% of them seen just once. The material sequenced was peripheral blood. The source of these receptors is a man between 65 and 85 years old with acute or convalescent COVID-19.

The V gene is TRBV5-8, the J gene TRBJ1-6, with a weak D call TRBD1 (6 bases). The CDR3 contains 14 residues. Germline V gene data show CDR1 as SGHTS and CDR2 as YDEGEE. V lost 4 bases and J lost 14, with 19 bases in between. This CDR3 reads CASSPPQITGSLHF. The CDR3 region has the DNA TGTGCCAGCAGCCCGCCTCAAATAACAGGGTCCCTCCACTTT.

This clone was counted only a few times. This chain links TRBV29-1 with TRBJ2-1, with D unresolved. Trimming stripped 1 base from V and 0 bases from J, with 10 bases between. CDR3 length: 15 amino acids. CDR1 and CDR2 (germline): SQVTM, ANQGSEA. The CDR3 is CSVEGTVVSYNEQFF. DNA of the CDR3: TGCAGCGTTGAAGGAACAGTCGTCTCCTACAATGAGCAGTTCTTC.

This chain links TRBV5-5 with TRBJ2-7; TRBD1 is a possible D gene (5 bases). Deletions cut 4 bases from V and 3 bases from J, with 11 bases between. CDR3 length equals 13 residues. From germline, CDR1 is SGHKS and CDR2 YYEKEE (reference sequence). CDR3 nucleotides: TGTGCCAGCAGCATGGACATGCTCTACGAGCAGTACTTC. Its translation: CASSMDMLYEQYF.

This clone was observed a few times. This chain's CDR3 is CASAGDTDTQYF. Here the CDR3 DNA reads TGTGCCAGCGCGGGAGACACAGATACGCAGTATTTT. This sequence joins TRBV27 and TRBJ2-3; 7 bases are a match to TRBD2. Germline CDR1 is MNHEY and CDR2 is SMNVEV (reference sequence). V dropped 8 bases and J dropped 2; count of bases not matched to a gene: 1. The CDR3 contains 12 residues.

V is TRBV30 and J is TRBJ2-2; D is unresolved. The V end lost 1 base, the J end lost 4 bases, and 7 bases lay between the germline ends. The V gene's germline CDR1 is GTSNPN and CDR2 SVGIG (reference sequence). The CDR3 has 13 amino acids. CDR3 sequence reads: CAWSGLLTGELFF. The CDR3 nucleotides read TGTGCCTGGAGTGGGCTCCTCACCGGGGAGCTGTTTTTT.

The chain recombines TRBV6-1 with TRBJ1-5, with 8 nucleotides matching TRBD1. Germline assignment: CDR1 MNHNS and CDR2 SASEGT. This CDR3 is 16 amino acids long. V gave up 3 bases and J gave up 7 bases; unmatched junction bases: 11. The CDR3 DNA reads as TGTGCCAGCAGTGAGGGGGTTGGACAGGGTAGCCAGCCCCAGCATTTT. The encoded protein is CASSEGVGQGSQPQHF.

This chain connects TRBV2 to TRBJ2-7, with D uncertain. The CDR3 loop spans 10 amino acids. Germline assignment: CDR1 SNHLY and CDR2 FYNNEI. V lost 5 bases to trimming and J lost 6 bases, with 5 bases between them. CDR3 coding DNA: TGTGCCAGCAGTCTCTCCGAGCAGTACTTC. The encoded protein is CASSLSEQYF.